Listed below are T cell receptor beta chains from one sample, sequenced in a study of T cell responses to AZD1222 COVID-19 vaccine. Repertoires were generated with immunoSEQ multiplex PCR, while TCRdb's copy carries only in-frame clones and drops some. Of about 180,000 clones in the sample, around 88% were seen once. Specimen: peripheral blood, collected on day 0 of AZD1222 vaccination. These receptors were collected from an adult in good health. The CDR3 runs from the conserved cysteine through the conserved F or W. D genes are given only for firm matches. Size is omitted from some rows. Given values are once, few, many or a class for expanded clones.

J | D | length | V | size | CDR3 | DNA
TRBJ2-3 | - | 14 | TRBV30 | - | CAWSNGQSTDTQYF | TGTGCCTGGAGTAACGGACAGAGCACAGATACGCAGTATTTT
TRBJ2-2 | - | 16 | TRBV24-1 | once | CATSDVSLDSTGELFF | TGTGCCACCAGTGATGTCAGCCTAGATTCCACCGGGGAGCTGTTTTTT
TRBJ1-2 | TRBD1 | 14 | TRBV19 | - | CASSPGQGKYGYTF | TGTGCCAGTAGCCCGGGACAGGGGAAGTATGGCTACACCTTC
TRBJ1-2 | TRBD1 | 15 | TRBV27 | - | CASSLLGTGLGGYTF | TGTGCCAGCAGTTTATTAGGGACAGGTCTGGGCGGCTACACCTTC
TRBJ2-5 | TRBD1 | 16 | TRBV5-1 | - | CASSLAGRGKLETQYF | TGCGCCAGCAGCTTGGCCGGCAGGGGGAAGTTAGAGACCCAGTACTTC
TRBJ2-3 | - | 14 | TRBV18 | - | CASSRTDTGDTQYF | TGTGCCAGCTCACGGACCGATACTGGGGATACGCAGTATTTT
TRBJ1-1 | TRBD1 | 15 | TRBV7-9 | - | CASSLGTGGNTEAFF | TGTGCCAGCAGCTTAGGGACAGGGGGTAATACTGAAGCTTTCTTT
TRBJ2-7 | TRBD1 | 13 | TRBV5-1 | - | CASAGTGVYEQYF | TGCGCCAGCGCCGGGACAGGGGTTTACGAGCAGTACTTC
TRBJ1-5 | TRBD1 | 16 | TRBV23-1 | - | CASSQSPPGQRRPQHF | TGCGCCAGCAGTCAATCCCCGCCGGGACAGAGAAGGCCCCAGCATTTT
TRBJ1-5 | TRBD1 | 15 | TRBV18 | - | CASSPTGQLNQPQHF | TGTGCCAGCTCACCAACGGGACAGCTAAATCAGCCCCAGCATTTT
TRBJ1-1 | - | 13 | TRBV12-3/TRBV12-4 | - | CASSVGGVLGSFF | TGTGCCAGCAGCGTAGGAGGGGTACTGGGGTCTTTCTTT
TRBJ1-1 | TRBD1 | 13 | TRBV7-7 | - | CASSSDRGAEAFF | TGTGCCAGCAGCTCGGACAGGGGGGCTGAAGCTTTCTTT
TRBJ2-7 | - | 13 | TRBV5-1 | - | CASSRDNTYEQYF | TGCGCCAGCAGTCGAGACAACACCTACGAGCAGTACTTC
TRBJ2-7 | - | 14 | TRBV19 | - | CASSRGGSSYEQYF | TGTGCCAGTTCAAGGGGAGGCAGCTCCTACGAGCAGTACTTC
TRBJ1-1 | - | 13 | TRBV6-5 | - | CASSYSKNTEAFF | TGTGCCAGCAGTTACTCGAAAAACACTGAAGCTTTCTTT
TRBJ2-1 | - | 10 | TRBV9 | few | CASSGPEQFF | TGTGCCAGCAGCGGCCCTGAGCAGTTCTTC
TRBJ2-1 | TRBD2 | 17 | TRBV9 | - | CASSVGAGGSSYNEQFF | TGTGCCAGCAGCGTAGGGGCGGGGGGTAGCTCCTACAATGAGCAGTTCTTC
TRBJ1-2 | - | 13 | TRBV2 | - | CASSESGRNGYTF | TGTGCCAGCAGTGAATCGGGACGGAATGGCTACACCTTC
TRBJ2-7 | TRBD2 | 14 | TRBV9 | few | CASSTGTSAGEQYF | TGTGCCAGCAGCACTGGGACTAGCGCGGGGGAGCAGTACTTC
TRBJ1-4 | TRBD1 | 17 | TRBV19 | - | CASSAGTGGIQGEKLFF | TGTGCCAGTAGTGCCGGGACAGGGGGCATTCAAGGCGAAAAACTGTTTTTT
TRBJ1-1 | - | 12 | TRBV6-5 | - | CASMGGNTEAFF | TGTGCCAGCATGGGAGGGAACACTGAAGCTTTCTTT
TRBJ1-2 | - | 12 | TRBV6-5 | - | CASSRKNYGYTF | TGTGCCAGCAGCAGGAAGAACTATGGCTACACCTTC
TRBJ2-3 | - | 13 | TRBV13 | - | CASRGTSALSQYF | TGTGCCAGCAGGGGGACCTCTGCCCTTAGTCAGTATTTT
TRBJ2-1 | TRBD2 | 15 | TRBV27 | - | CASSLERGAHNEQFF | TGTGCCAGCAGTTTAGAGCGGGGGGCCCACAATGAGCAGTTCTTC
TRBJ2-2 | - | 15 | TRBV24-1 | once | CATSALEGFTGELFF | TGTGCCACCAGTGCCCTAGAGGGTTTCACCGGGGAGCTGTTTTTT
TRBJ2-1 | TRBD2 | 15 | TRBV7-2 | - | CASSLPGGSYNEQFF | TGTGCCAGCAGCTTACCGGGGGGCTCCTACAATGAGCAGTTCTTC
TRBJ2-5 | - | 13 | TRBV7-2 | - | CASSLVVAETQYF | TGTGCCAGCAGCTTAGTAGTCGCAGAGACCCAGTACTTC